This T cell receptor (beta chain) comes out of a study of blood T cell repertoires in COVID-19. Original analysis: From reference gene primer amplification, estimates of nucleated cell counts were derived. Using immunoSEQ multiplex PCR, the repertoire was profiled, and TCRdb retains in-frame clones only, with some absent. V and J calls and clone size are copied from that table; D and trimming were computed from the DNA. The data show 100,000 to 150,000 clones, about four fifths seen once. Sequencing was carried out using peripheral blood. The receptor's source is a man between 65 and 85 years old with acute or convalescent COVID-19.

Written as DNA, the CDR3 is TGTGCCAGCAGCGGGGCCCGGAGCACAGATACGCAGTATTTT. Encoded protein: CASSGARSTDTQYF. J is TRBJ2-3 and V is TRBV9; no definite D call. Trimming left V 3 bases short and J 0 bases short, with 8 bases between. The CDR3 has 14 amino acids. Germline V gene sequence: CDR1 SGDLS, CDR2 YYNGEE.